A selection of T cell receptor beta chains follows, all from one sample in a study of vaccination effects on CD4 cells after COVID-19. Repertoires were generated with immunoSEQ multiplex PCR, while TCRdb's copy carries only in-frame clones and drops some. The data hold more than 35,000 clones, with 65% to 80% observed a single time. Antigens for these TCRs are unknown. Sample: CD4+ T cells from PBMCs cultured without peptide, taken after COVID-19 vaccination. These receptors all stem from a human donor who received a COVID-19 vaccine. Each CDR3 is given with its conserved first and last residue. Fields, in order: V gene, D gene, J gene, clone size, CDR3 DNA, CDR3 protein. The D gene is left open where the match is weak. Not all rows give a size; the values are once, few, many and, for expanded clones, a class.

v_gene: TRBV5-1; d_gene: TRBD1; j_gene: TRBJ1-2; abundance: NA; CDR3nt: TGCGCCAGCAGTCCTGGACAGGGGGCGCGTGGCTACACCTTC; CDR3aa: CASSPGQGARGYTF
v_gene: TRBV5-1; d_gene: NA; j_gene: TRBJ1-4; abundance: NA; CDR3nt: TGCGCCAGCAGCTTGGGGGTCCTAGCAACTAATGAAAAACTGTTTTTT; CDR3aa: CASSLGVLATNEKLFF
v_gene: TRBV5-1; d_gene: NA; j_gene: TRBJ2-7; abundance: NA; CDR3nt: TGCGCCAGCAGATACGGGACGCCAGAGTCCTACGAGCAGTACTTC; CDR3aa: CASRYGTPESYEQYF
v_gene: TRBV4-2; d_gene: NA; j_gene: TRBJ2-2; abundance: few; CDR3nt: TGTGCCAGCAGCCAAGATTTTGGCGGGGAGCTGTTTTTT; CDR3aa: CASSQDFGGELFF
v_gene: TRBV13; d_gene: NA; j_gene: TRBJ1-2; abundance: NA; CDR3nt: TGTGCCAGCAGCTTAGGAGGAGGGGTCTATGGCTACACCTTC; CDR3aa: CASSLGGGVYGYTF
v_gene: TRBV7-9; d_gene: TRBD1; j_gene: TRBJ2-1; abundance: few; CDR3nt: TGTGCCAGCAGCTCCCCAGGGACAGGGTTTAGCTCCTACAATGAGCAGTTCTTC; CDR3aa: CASSSPGTGFSSYNEQFF
v_gene: TRBV7-2; d_gene: NA; j_gene: TRBJ1-2; abundance: NA; CDR3nt: TGTGCCAGCAGCTTAGCACCGGACGGTGGCTACACCTTC; CDR3aa: CASSLAPDGGYTF
v_gene: TRBV19; d_gene: NA; j_gene: TRBJ1-3; abundance: few; CDR3nt: TGTGCCAGTAGCCTTGCAGGATCTGGAAACACCATATATTTT; CDR3aa: CASSLAGSGNTIYF
v_gene: TRBV19; d_gene: NA; j_gene: TRBJ1-5; abundance: NA; CDR3nt: TGTGCCAGTAGCTTCGGGACGGCTGGCGGAAAGCCCCAGCATTTT; CDR3aa: CASSFGTAGGKPQHF
v_gene: TRBV11-2; d_gene: NA; j_gene: TRBJ1-2; abundance: few; CDR3nt: TGTGCCAGCAGCTTACAGGCGGGCGGCTACACCTTC; CDR3aa: CASSLQAGGYTF
v_gene: TRBV6-5; d_gene: TRBD2; j_gene: TRBJ2-1; abundance: NA; CDR3nt: TGTGCCAGCAGTTACGCGGGACTAGCGGGACCCAATGAGCAGTTCTTC; CDR3aa: CASSYAGLAGPNEQFF
v_gene: TRBV6-5; d_gene: NA; j_gene: TRBJ2-2; abundance: NA; CDR3nt: TGTGCCAGCTCCATGCCAGCGGGTGCTACCGGGGAGCTGTTTTTT; CDR3aa: CASSMPAGATGELFF
v_gene: TRBV6-1; d_gene: TRBD1; j_gene: TRBJ2-6; abundance: NA; CDR3nt: TGTGCCAGCAGTGGTTCAGGGGGTCTCTCTGGGGCCAACGTCCTGACTTTC; CDR3aa: CASSGSGGLSGANVLTF